The sequence of this T cell receptor (beta chain) was determined in a study of shared clonotypes between healthy human individuals. From germline, CDR1 is KGHSH and CDR2 LQKENI. This CDR3 is built from 14 residues. The V end lost 4 bases, the J end lost 4 bases, and 13 bases lay between the germline ends. Clones were read by immunoSEQ multiplex PCR, and TCRdb kept only the in-frame ones, dropping some. Of 2 million to 2.5 million clones listed, approximately 94% were seen once; the top ten hold approximately 0.13%. Donors, healthy HIV-negative adults, lacked recent acute infections or vaccinations. This sequence joins TRBV18 and TRBJ1-1; D uncertain. Sequencing was carried out using naive CD4+ T cells sorted from blood. Subset in this sample: CD45RA+ positively selected. This sequence originates from a young man in good health. CDR3 sequence (DNA): TGTGCCAGCTCACTGCCCACTGGGTCCACTGAAGCTTTCTTT. Translating it yields CASSLPTGSTEAFF.